These T cell receptor beta chains were read from a single sample in a study of vaccination and CD4 T cells after COVID-19. Their target antigens are unknown. TCRdb processed the PCR reads anew with MiXCR; each CDR3 protein has one entry. Of about 9,200 distinct CDR3 sequences in the sample, about 32% were seen once. The specimen was CD4+ T cells from blood, cultured in vitro. The receptors shown here come from a human donor in good health. The CDR3 runs from the conserved cysteine through the conserved F or W.

TRBV24-1	TRBJ2-1	CATSDPSGGDYNEQFF
TRBV20-1	TRBJ2-3	CSASRGAPDTQYF
TRBV6-1	TRBJ2-2	CASSRAANTGELFF
TRBV12-3/TRBV12-4	TRBJ2-7	CASRRGHSYEQYF
TRBV24-1	TRBJ1-2	CATSEAGTGDYGYTF
TRBV11-2	TRBJ2-7	CASSPSGSWSYEQYF
TRBV20-1	TRBJ2-3	CSARDSGGSGGRDTQYF
TRBV5-6	TRBJ1-5	CASSLAAGLGNQPQHF
TRBV19	TRBJ1-1	CASSRGRDSGNTEAFF
TRBV7-9	TRBJ2-6	CASSVPGAGANVLTF
TRBV6-5	TRBJ2-7	CASSYSALYSYEQYF
TRBV6-5	TRBJ2-7	CASSYTRVLSYEQYF
TRBV10-3	TRBJ1-6	CAIRKQGVSSPLHF
TRBV6-2/TRBV6-3	TRBJ2-7	CASSYSIPGAVEQYF